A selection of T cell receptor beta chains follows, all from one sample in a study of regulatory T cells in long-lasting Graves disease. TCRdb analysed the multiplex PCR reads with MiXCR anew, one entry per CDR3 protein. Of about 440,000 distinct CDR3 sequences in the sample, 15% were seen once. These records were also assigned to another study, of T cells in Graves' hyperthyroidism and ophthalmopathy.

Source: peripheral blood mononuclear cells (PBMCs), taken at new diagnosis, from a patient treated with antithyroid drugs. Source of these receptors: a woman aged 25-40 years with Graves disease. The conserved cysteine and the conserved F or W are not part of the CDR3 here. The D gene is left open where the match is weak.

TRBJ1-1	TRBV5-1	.	ASSFKPMNTEAF
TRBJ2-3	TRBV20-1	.	SASPPSGVSTDTQY
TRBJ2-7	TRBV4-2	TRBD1	ASSQDGTAHSYEQY
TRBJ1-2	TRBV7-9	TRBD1	ASSFDRAMAYGYT
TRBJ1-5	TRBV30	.	ACQLGRSQPQH
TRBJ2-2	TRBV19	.	ASSPATGRVGELF
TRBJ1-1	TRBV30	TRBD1	AWRKGAVTEAF
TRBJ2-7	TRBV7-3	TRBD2	ASSRTGGHDYEQY
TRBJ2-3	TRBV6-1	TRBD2	ASSERPSGSPTDTQY
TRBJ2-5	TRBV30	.	AWSVRDAAPQY
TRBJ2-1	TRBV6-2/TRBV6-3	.	ASARIYNEQF
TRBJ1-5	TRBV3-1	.	ASSRGPFSNQPQH
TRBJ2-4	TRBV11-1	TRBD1	ASSLAGTGGKNIQY
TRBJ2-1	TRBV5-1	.	ASSLGRQNEQF
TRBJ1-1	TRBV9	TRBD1	ASSAYDREGVFNTEAF
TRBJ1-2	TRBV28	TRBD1	ASSLRDRDGYT
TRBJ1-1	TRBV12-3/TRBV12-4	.	ASQREVTEAF
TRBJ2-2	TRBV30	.	AWSVLLVSGELF
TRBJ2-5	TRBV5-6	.	ASSLVTESYQETQY
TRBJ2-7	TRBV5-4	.	ASSPDVGSSYEQY
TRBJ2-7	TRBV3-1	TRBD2	ASSQDWAGGKVTYEQY
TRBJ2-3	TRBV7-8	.	ASSLAWPSERTDTQY
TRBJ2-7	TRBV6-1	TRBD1	ATGQGAGYEQY
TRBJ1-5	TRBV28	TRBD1	ASSFRGGSNQPQH
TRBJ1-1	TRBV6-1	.	ASTNPTLLNTEAF
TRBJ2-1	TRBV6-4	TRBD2	ASSDSAGLAGDVEQF
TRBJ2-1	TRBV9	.	ASSPPGLGPF
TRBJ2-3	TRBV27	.	ASSSAEQGYTDTQY
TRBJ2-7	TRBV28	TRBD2	ASSRTSGSPGDEQY
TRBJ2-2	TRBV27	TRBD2	ASSSRRLAGEVTGELF
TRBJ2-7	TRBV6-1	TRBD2	ASKRGSTYEQY
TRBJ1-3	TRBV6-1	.	ASSPDSYSGNTIY
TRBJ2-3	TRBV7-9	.	ASDQARGHTTDTQY
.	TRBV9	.	ASSVYPSQETQY
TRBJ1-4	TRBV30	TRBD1	AWSLRTGGYEKLF
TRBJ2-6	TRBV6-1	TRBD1	ASPKGGDRGPGGANVLT
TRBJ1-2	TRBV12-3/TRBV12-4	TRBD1	ASSWGDRGLGDGYT
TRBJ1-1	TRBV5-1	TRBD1	ASAGQKEAF
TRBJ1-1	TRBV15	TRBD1	ATSRDGTGGTEAF
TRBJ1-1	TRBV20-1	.	SARYISAGNTEAF
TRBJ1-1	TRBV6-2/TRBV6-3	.	ASSDWERLATEAF
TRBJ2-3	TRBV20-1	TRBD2	SADGLAKTDTQY
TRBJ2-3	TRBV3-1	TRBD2	ASSPKGAGAGTDTQY
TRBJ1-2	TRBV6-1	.	ASSHPADNYGYT
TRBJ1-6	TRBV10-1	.	ASSESPRTGLPISSYNSPLH
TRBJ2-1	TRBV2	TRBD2	ASSGPSGRVDEQF
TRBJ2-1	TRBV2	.	ASSETNLGPKQF
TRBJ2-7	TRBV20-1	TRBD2	SASGLAGDRREQY
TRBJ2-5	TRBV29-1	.	SATSRGTQY
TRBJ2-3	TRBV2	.	ASSSRDSASTDTQY
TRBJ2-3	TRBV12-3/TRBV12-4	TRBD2	ASSPGASGKENTDTQY
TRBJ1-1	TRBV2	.	ASSSSGRDTEAF
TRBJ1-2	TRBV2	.	ASSFDSGPYGYT
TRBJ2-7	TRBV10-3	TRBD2	AISDLLAGVHEQY
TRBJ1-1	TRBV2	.	ASTQQWGAGTEAF
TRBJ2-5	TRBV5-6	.	ASSPGVGYQETQY
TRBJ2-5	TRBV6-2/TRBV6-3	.	ASSGGGTAQETQY
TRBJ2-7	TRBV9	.	ASSDASYEQY
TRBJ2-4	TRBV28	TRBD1	ASRGQGKNIQY